Below, 27 T cell receptor beta chains from the same sample are listed, as sequenced in a study of CD8 T cells in ankylosing spondylitis. From the 5' RACE reads, TCRdb called clonotypes with MiXCR, one entry per CDR3 protein. The sample has 250,000 or so distinct CDR3 sequences, about 24% seen once. Sequenced material: blood, either unsorted or a sorted T cell fraction (not recorded which). These receptors were taken from a male donor with ankylosing spondylitis or in good health (not recorded which).

This clonotype was found a few times. The chain combines TRBV10-3 with TRBJ2-5, with D possibly being TRBD1 (5 bases). The CDR3 contains 14 residues. Trimming removed 3 bases at V and 5 bases at J, with 13 bases between. Per germline, CDR1 ENHRY and CDR2 SYGVKD. Here the CDR3 reads CAISEQDQGETQYF. Here the CDR3 DNA reads TGTGCCATCAGTGAACAGGACCAAGGGGAGACCCAGTACTTC.

This clonotype was counted a few times. V usage is TRBV5-4 and J usage is TRBJ2-7; tentative D call: TRBD2 (7 bases). In germline, CDR1 is SGHNT, CDR2 YYREEE (reference sequence). V was clipped by 0 bases and J by 5 bases, with 15 bases between them. This CDR3 contains 15 residues. CDR3 protein: CASSLVSRGGDEQYF. As DNA, the CDR3 is TGTGCCAGCAGCTTGGTTTCCAGGGGAGGGGACGAGCAGTACTTC.

This sequence joins TRBV20-1 and TRBJ2-7; D gene uncertain. The CDR3 runs to 17 residues. V lost 0 bases to trimming and J lost 2 bases, with 20 bases between them. CDR1 is DFQATT and CDR2 is SNEGSKA in the germline V gene (reference sequence). For the CDR3, the DNA is TGCAGTGCTAGAGATATGAAGGTAGGACCGAAAACCTACGAGCAGTACTTC. Its translation is CSARDMKVGPKTYEQYF.

This clonotype has at least ten counts. The chain links TRBV12-3 or TRBV12-4 to TRBJ2-5; D may match TRBD1 or TRBD2 (5 bases each). Trimming stripped 2 bases from V and 3 bases from J, with 13 bases between. The CDR3 loop spans 15 amino acids. CDR3 region: CASSLRGRQKETQYF. DNA of the CDR3: TGTGCCAGCAGTTTACGGGGCCGACAAAAAGAGACCCAGTACTTC.

Only a few counts were recorded for this clonotype. The chain links TRBV4-2 to TRBJ2-2; 13 bases fit TRBD2. This CDR3 comprises 17 residues. The germline CDR1 and CDR2 sequences are LGHNA and YNFKEQ. Losses at the gene ends were 2 bases for V and 5 bases for J; bases not matched to a gene: 5. CDR3 residues: CASSQRLAGGGTGELFF. CDR3 nucleotide sequence: TGTGCCAGCAGCCAACGACTAGCGGGGGGTGGAACCGGGGAGCTGTTTTTT.

This clonotype was counted a few times. This sequence joins TRBV20-1 and TRBJ1-1, with a possible D match to TRBD1 (5 bases). The CDR3 has 15 amino acids. The V end lost 3 bases, the J end lost 0 bases, and 14 bases lay between the germline ends. In germline, CDR1 is DFQATT, CDR2 SNEGSKA (reference sequence). CDR3 in DNA: TGCAGTGCTAGCTCACGGGGGACGGTGAACACTGAAGCTTTCTTT. Its protein is CSASSRGTVNTEAFF.

The chain combines TRBV20-1 with TRBJ2-7; D may correspond to TRBD1 or TRBD2 (5 bases each). The CDR3 has 11 residues. CDR1 is DFQATT and CDR2 is SNEGSKA in the germline V gene (reference sequence). Trimming removed 6 bases at V and 7 bases at J, with 13 bases between. The chain's CDR3 is CSARDAKEQYF. CDR3 nucleotides: TGCAGTGCACGGGACGCTAAGGAGCAGTACTTC.

This clonotype was seen many times. V usage is TRBV29-1 and J usage is TRBJ2-1, with a tentative D call TRBD2 (5 bases). V lost 2 bases and J lost 8, with 13 bases in between. CDR3 length: 13 residues. Looked up from germline, CDR1 is SQVTM and CDR2 is ANQGSEA. The CDR3 DNA follows: TGCAGCGTTGAACGACTCGTGAGGGATGAGCAGTTCTTC. Its protein is CSVERLVRDEQFF.

This clonotype was detected many times. V is TRBV12-3 or TRBV12-4 and J is TRBJ2-5, with D perhaps assigned TRBD1 or TRBD2 (5 bases each). The CDR3 consists of 14 residues. V was clipped by 5 bases and J by 2 bases, with 12 bases between them. CDR3 nucleotides: TGTGCCAGCAGTCTCACCGGGACGCAAGAGACCCAGTACTTC. It is translated as CASSLTGTQETQYF.

The table lists this clonotype with a count of one. The gene calls are TRBV12-3 or TRBV12-4 and TRBJ2-7; no clear D. V lost 3 bases to trimming and J lost 4 bases, with 7 bases between them. CDR3 length equals 12 residues. The chain's CDR3 is CASSLRWYEQYF. The CDR3, as DNA: TGTGCCAGCAGTTTGAGGTGGTACGAGCAGTACTTC.

This clonotype came up many times. The V and J genes are TRBV20-1 and TRBJ2-4, with 7 bases aligning to TRBD2. V lost 3 bases and J lost 3; bases outside the gene matches: 11. The CDR3 runs 16 residues. Per germline, CDR1 DFQATT and CDR2 SNEGSKA (reference sequence). The DNA for the CDR3 is TGCAGTGCTAGGGAGTTTCGGGAGGCTCACAAAAACATTCAGTACTTC. Its translation: CSAREFREAHKNIQYF.

The sample holds many counts of this clonotype. The V call is TRBV20-1, the J call TRBJ1-1; D is unresolved. The CDR3 covers 12 residues. CDR1 and CDR2 from the germline V gene are DFQATT and SNEGSKA (reference sequence). Trimming shortened V by 1 base and J by 8 bases, and 11 bases separated the two germline ends. This CDR3 is CSARVGRGEAFF. As DNA, the CDR3 is TGCAGTGCTAGAGTAGGGAGAGGGGAAGCTTTCTTT.

The rearrangement uses TRBV20-1 and TRBJ2-3; D possibly corresponds to TRBD1 (6 bases). CDR1 is DFQATT and CDR2 is SNEGSKA in the germline V gene (reference sequence). There are 16 residues in the CDR3. V dropped 1 base and J dropped 0 bases, with 14 bases sitting between them. This chain's CDR3 is CSARGTGTLSTDTQYF. CDR3 coding DNA: TGCAGTGCTAGAGGTACCGGGACACTAAGCACAGATACGCAGTATTTT.

This rearrangement joins TRBV27 to TRBJ2-3, with 13 bases aligning to TRBD2. The CDR3 sequence is 17 residues long. Losses at the gene ends were 5 bases for V and 5 bases for J; bases not matched to a gene: 10. Looked up from germline, CDR1 is MNHEY and CDR2 is SMNVEV (reference sequence). The CDR3 region has the DNA TGTGCCAGCAGTCCCGGACTAGCGGGGGCCCTAATAGATACGCAGTATTTT. Encoded protein: CASSPGLAGALIDTQYF.

This clonotype has just a few counts. V is TRBV14 and J is TRBJ1-3; possibly TRBD1 for D (6 bases). This CDR3 contains 12 residues. Germline assignment: CDR1 SGHDN and CDR2 FVKESK. Trimming pared 0 bases from V and 12 bases from J, leaving 9 bases between. CDR3 in DNA: TGTGCCAGCAGCCAAGATGGGACATACATATATTTT. Protein product: CASSQDGTYIYF.

The J gene is TRBJ2-3, the V gene TRBV28; D remains unclear. Germline loops: CDR1 MDHEN, CDR2 SYDVKM. V was clipped by 5 bases and J by 2 bases, with 5 bases between them. This CDR3 comprises 12 residues. The CDR3 spells CASSKYTDTQYF. DNA for the CDR3: TGTGCCAGCAGTAAATACACAGATACGCAGTATTTT.

This clonotype has ten or more counts. The genes are TRBV20-1 and TRBJ1-6; D uncertain. Trimming cost V 4 bases and J 0 bases, with 10 bases left between them. The CDR3 is made up of 15 amino acids. Germline V lookup: CDR1 DFQATT, CDR2 SNEGSKA (reference sequence). In DNA, the CDR3 is TGCAGTGCTACAATCAAGAGCTCCTATAATTCACCCCTCCACTTT. This sequence encodes CSATIKSSYNSPLHF.

There are many counts of this clonotype. CDR3 region: CATSRTGSYEQYF. Here the CDR3 DNA reads TGTGCCACCAGCAGGACAGGCTCCTACGAGCAGTACTTC. The V call is TRBV15, the J call TRBJ2-7; D may be TRBD1 (6 bases). The V gene's germline CDR1 is LNHNV and CDR2 YYDKDF (reference sequence). The CDR3 has 13 amino acids. Trimming left V 3 bases short and J 0 bases short, with 6 bases between.

The chain combines TRBV2 with TRBJ2-7; the D call may be TRBD1 or TRBD2 (5 bases each). Per the germline V gene, CDR1 is SNHLY and CDR2 is FYNNEI. Trimming shortened V by 5 bases and J by 2 bases, and 13 bases separated the two germline ends. The CDR3 consists of 14 residues. The CDR3 nucleotides are TGTGCCAGCAGTCCCGGGACCGACACCTACGAGCAGTACTTC. Translation: CASSPGTDTYEQYF.

This clonotype was counted only a few times. V usage is TRBV20-1 and J usage is TRBJ2-5; D remains unclear. This CDR3 region has 14 residues. In germline, CDR1 is DFQATT, CDR2 SNEGSKA (reference sequence). V was cut by 0 bases and J by 5 bases, with 13 bases left in between. This CDR3 is CSARDLSRRETQYF. The CDR3 nucleotides are TGCAGTGCTAGAGACCTCAGCAGGCGGGAGACCCAGTACTTC.

The chain couples TRBV10-3 to TRBJ2-5; 9 bases map to TRBD2. The germline V gene has CDR1 ENHRY and CDR2 SYGVKD. V lost 8 bases and J lost 2; bases outside the gene matches: 3. This CDR3 is 13 amino acids long. As DNA, the CDR3 is TGTGCCATCGGTAGCGGGGGACAAGAGACCCAGTACTTC. Its protein is CAIGSGGQETQYF.

This clonotype was found many times. The chain employs TRBV20-1 and TRBJ2-5; 7 bases match TRBD2. The junction had 4 bases not matched to a gene; V was cut back by 3 bases and J by 3 bases. The CDR3 has 13 residues. Germline V gene data show CDR1 as DFQATT and CDR2 as SNEGSKA (reference sequence). CDR3: CSARGLAEETQYF. The CDR3 nucleotides read TGCAGTGCTAGGGGTCTAGCGGAAGAGACCCAGTACTTC.

This clonotype was seen a single time. This clone may be a read error of a much larger clone one base away. The V gene is TRBV20-1, the J gene TRBJ2-3; the match to TRBD2 covers 9 bases. CDR3 length: 13 amino acids. CDR1 DFQATT and CDR2 SNEGSKA come from the germline V gene (reference sequence). The CDR3 bases are TGCAGTGCTAGAATAGCGGGGGCAGATACGCAGTGTTTT. It translates to CSARIAGADTQCF.

This sequence joins TRBV20-1 and TRBJ2-3, with D maybe TRBD1 (6 bases). CDR1 is DFQATT, CDR2 SNEGSKA, per germline (reference sequence). This CDR3 comprises 13 residues. Trimming shortened V by 3 bases and J by 2 bases, and 9 bases separated the two germline ends. CDR3 DNA sequence: TGCAGTGCTAGGAGGACAGCCACAGATACGCAGTATTTT. The encoded protein is CSARRTATDTQYF.

A few counts support this clonotype. At one end the junction does not follow the germline gene, possibly because of a read error. The J gene is TRBJ1-5, the V gene TRBV6-5; TRBD1 might be the D (5 bases). CDR3 length: 15 amino acids. From germline, CDR1 is MNHEY and CDR2 SVGAGI. The CDR3 nucleotides are TGTGCCAGCAGTTACACCACAGGTAGCGATCAGCCCCAGCATTTT. As protein: CASSYTTGSDQPQHF.

At least ten counts were recorded for this clonotype. This chain connects TRBV6-1 to TRBJ2-1; 9 positions match TRBD1. Germline CDR1 is MNHNS and CDR2 is SASEGT. The CDR3 length is 16 residues. V shed 6 bases and J 5 bases; nucleotides not matched to a gene: 11. The CDR3 spells CASSDGPGTGHNEQFF. The CDR3 region has the DNA TGTGCCAGCAGCGATGGACCAGGGACAGGGCACAATGAGCAGTTCTTC.

The rearrangement uses TRBV29-1 and TRBJ2-2; TRBD1 aligns across 7 bases. The CDR3 is made up of 15 amino acids. Per the germline V gene, CDR1 is SQVTM and CDR2 is ANQGSEA. With 7 bases clipped from V and 5 bases from J, the junction kept 13 bases outside the gene matches. CDR3 residues: CSASRTGGRTGELFF. CDR3 nucleotides: TGCAGCGCCTCCCGGACAGGAGGCCGAACCGGGGAGCTGTTTTTT.